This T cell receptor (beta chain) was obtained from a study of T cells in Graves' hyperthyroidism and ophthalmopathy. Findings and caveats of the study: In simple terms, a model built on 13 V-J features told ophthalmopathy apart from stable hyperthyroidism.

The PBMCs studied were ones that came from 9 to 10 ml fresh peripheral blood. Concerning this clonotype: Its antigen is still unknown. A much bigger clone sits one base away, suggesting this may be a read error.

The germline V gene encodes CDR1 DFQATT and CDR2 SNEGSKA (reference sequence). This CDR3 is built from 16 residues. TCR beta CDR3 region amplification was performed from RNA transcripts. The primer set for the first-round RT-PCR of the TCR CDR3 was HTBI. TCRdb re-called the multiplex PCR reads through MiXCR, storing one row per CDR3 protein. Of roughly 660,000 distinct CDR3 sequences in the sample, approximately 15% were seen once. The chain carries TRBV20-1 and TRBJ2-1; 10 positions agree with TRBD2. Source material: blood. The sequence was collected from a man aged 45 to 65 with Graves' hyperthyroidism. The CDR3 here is CSARDSGTSAYNEQSF. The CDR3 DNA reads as TGCAGTGCTAGAGACTCCGGGACTAGCGCTTACAATGAGCAGTCCTTC.